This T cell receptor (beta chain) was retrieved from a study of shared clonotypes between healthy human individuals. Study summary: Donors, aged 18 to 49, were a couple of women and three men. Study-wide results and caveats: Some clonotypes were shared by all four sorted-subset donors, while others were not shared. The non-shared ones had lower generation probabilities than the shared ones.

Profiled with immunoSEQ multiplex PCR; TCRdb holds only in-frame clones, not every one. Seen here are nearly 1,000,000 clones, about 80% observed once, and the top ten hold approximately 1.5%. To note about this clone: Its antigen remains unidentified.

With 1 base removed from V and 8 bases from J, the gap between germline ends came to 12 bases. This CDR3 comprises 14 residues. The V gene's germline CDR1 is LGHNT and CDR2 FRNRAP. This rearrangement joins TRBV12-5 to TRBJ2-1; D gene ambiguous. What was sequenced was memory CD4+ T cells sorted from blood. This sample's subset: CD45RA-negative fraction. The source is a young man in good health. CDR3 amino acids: CASGLGSERDEQFF. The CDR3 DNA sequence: TGTGCTAGTGGTTTGGGGTCAGAAAGGGATGAGCAGTTCTTC.